This T cell receptor (beta chain) was sequenced for a study of blood T cell repertoires in COVID-19. Looking at the study overall: The study drew acute and convalescent COVID-19 samples from the United States, Italy and Spain. Nucleic acid was either cDNA or gDNA, and it came from T cells, B-cell-depleted T cells, or PBMCs.

Authors' analysis steps: Quantification of nucleated cells was approximated via reference gene primer amplification. The protocol was immunoSEQ multiplex PCR, while the TCRdb copy is restricted to in-frame clones and leaves out a portion. V, J and clone size derive from that table, while D and trimming were established from the DNA sequence. The table has roughly 150,000 clones, 80% to 90% seen once. This CDR3 contains 13 residues. The germline V gene has CDR1 MNHEY and CDR2 SMNVEV (reference sequence). V shed 2 bases and J shed 3 bases, with 8 bases lying between them. The sequenced sample consisted of peripheral blood. This chain joins TRBV27 and TRBJ2-7, with D tentatively TRBD2 (5 bases). The receptor was derived from a woman aged 80 or over with acute or convalescent COVID-19. In DNA, the CDR3 is TGTGCCAGCAGTTTAACCGGGAACTACGAGCAGTACTTC. This sequence encodes CASSLTGNYEQYF.